This TCR beta chain appears in the sequencing data of a study of cytomegalovirus exposure and HLA in healthy donors. Study conclusions and caveats: It was reported that the classifier diagnosed cytomegalovirus status with high specificity and sensitivity in both the original and validation cohorts.

About this clone: What it binds is not known.

V shed 0 bases and J shed 8 bases, with 16 bases lying between them. This CDR3 spans 15 amino acids. From germline, CDR1 is MNHEY and CDR2 SMNVEV (reference sequence). It was with 60 Vbeta and 13 Jbeta primers that the PCR ran. The repertoire was sequenced with immunoSEQ multiplex PCR; TCRdb's copy has only in-frame clones and lacks some. Here the sample table reports 130,000 to 150,000 clones. The clonotype originates from a woman between 50 and 59 years old in good health and CMV-seronegative. Sequencing was performed on PBMCs. The chain combines TRBV27 with TRBJ1-2; a possible D gene is TRBD1 (6 bases). CDR3 sequence (DNA): TGTGCCAGCAGTTTATCGAAAAAAGGGGGTGGAGGCTACACCTTC. Protein: CASSLSKKGGGGYTF.